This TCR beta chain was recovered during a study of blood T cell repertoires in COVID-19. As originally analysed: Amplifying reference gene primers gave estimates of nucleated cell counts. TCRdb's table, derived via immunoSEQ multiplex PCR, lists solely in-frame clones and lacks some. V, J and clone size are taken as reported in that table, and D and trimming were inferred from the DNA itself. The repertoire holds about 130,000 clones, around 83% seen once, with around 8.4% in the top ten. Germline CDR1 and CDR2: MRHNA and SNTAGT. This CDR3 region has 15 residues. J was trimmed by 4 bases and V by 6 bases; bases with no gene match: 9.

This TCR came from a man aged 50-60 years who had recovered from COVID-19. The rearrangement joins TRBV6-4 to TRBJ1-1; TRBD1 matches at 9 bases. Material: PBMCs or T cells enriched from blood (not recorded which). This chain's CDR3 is CASRRDRVGGTEAFF. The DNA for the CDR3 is TGTGCCAGCAGACGGGACAGGGTTGGGGGCACTGAAGCTTTCTTT.